A single sample gave rise to the 12 T cell receptor beta chains below, sequenced in a study of T cell changes during pregnancy in multiple sclerosis. Profiling relied on immunoSEQ multiplex PCR, and the TCRdb table lists in-frame clones only, not all of them. The sample records 80,000 or so clones, about 94% being singletons. The input for sequencing was peripheral blood, taken in the second trimester of pregnancy. All receptors derive from a female donor in good health, enrolled as a control in a pregnancy study.

The gene calls are TRBV11-3 and TRBJ2-3, with D possibly being TRBD1 (7 bases). The CDR3 is made up of 16 amino acids. Trimming stripped 0 bases from V and 0 bases from J, with 10 bases between. CDR1 is SGHNT, CDR2 YENEEA, per germline. CDR3 nucleotides: TGTGCCAGCAGCTTAGATGGAGGGGGCAGCACAGATACGCAGTATTTT. Translation gives CASSLDGGGSTDTQYF.

This chain connects TRBV2 to TRBJ1-5; 10 bases are a match to TRBD1. The V and J ends lost 3 bases and 9 bases, in that order; junction bases with no gene match: 5. Germline assignment: CDR1 SNHLY and CDR2 FYNNEI. The length of the CDR3 is 14 residues. The CDR3 is CASSDGTGAGPQHF. The CDR3 nucleotides read TGTGCCAGCAGTGATGGGACAGGGGCAGGGCCCCAGCATTTT. Using reference TRBV2 and TRBJ1-5 for the parts outside the CDR3, the full variable domain is EPEVTQTPSHQVTQMGQEVILRCVPISNHLYFYWYRQILGQKVEFLVSFYNNEISEKSEIFDDQFSVERPDGSNFTLKIRSTKLEDSAMYFCASSDGTGAGPQHFGDGTRLSIL.

The genes are TRBV4-2 and TRBJ2-1, with D perhaps TRBD1 (6 bases). Germline loops: CDR1 LGHNA, CDR2 YNFKEQ. The CDR3 spans 17 residues. V dropped 1 base and J dropped 5 bases, with 18 bases sitting between them. The CDR3 sequence is CASSQVRGFLRNNEQFF. CDR3 DNA: TGTGCCAGCAGCCAAGTTAGGGGGTTTTTGCGGAACAATGAGCAGTTCTTC.

DNA of the CDR3: TGTGCCAGCAGGCCCCTCCGGGACAGGAGGACGGGGGCTTTCTTT. Protein sequence: CASRPLRDRRTGAFF. This chain connects TRBV7-8 to TRBJ1-1, with 8 bases fitting TRBD1. Germline CDR1 SGHVS, CDR2 FQNEAQ. The CDR3 loop spans 15 amino acids. The V segment lost 6 bases and the J segment 11 bases; nucleotides outside the gene matches: 17.

The V call is TRBV2, the J call TRBJ2-7; TRBD2 matches 10 bases. Per germline, CDR1 SNHLY and CDR2 FYNNEI. The V and J ends lost 7 bases and 1 base, in that order; junction bases with no gene match: 10. The CDR3 length is 16 residues. DNA for the CDR3: TGTGCCAGCATCCCACATAGGACTAGCGGATCCTACGAGCAGTACTTC. It is translated as CASIPHRTSGSYEQYF.

CDR3 protein: CASSSRDRVVEKLFF. The CDR3 nucleotides are TGTGCCAGCAGCTCCCGGGACAGGGTAGTCGAAAAACTGTTTTTT. The genes are TRBV21-1 and TRBJ1-4; TRBD1 is the table's D call, not checked against the DNA. TRBV21-1 is assigned pseudogene status. The CDR3 is 15 residues long.

This clone has only one observation. The chain uses TRBV28 and TRBJ1-2; no firm D call. CDR3 length: 13 residues. From germline, CDR1 is MDHEN and CDR2 SYDVKM. V shed 3 bases and J shed 3 bases, with 8 bases lying between them. This CDR3 is CASSFMEYYGYTF. In nucleotides, the CDR3 is TGTGCCAGCAGTTTTATGGAGTACTATGGCTACACCTTC.

J is TRBJ2-1 and V is TRBV11-2; D perhaps matches TRBD2 (6 bases). Germline loops: CDR1 SGHAT, CDR2 FQNNGV. V was pared by 4 bases and J by 8 bases, with 15 bases between. The CDR3 totals 14 residues. Here the CDR3 reads CASSWGPRGDEQFF. The CDR3 DNA sequence: TGTGCCAGCAGCTGGGGACCCCGCGGGGATGAGCAGTTCTTC.

The sample holds many counts of this clone. Other DNA sequences in this sample translate to the same CDR3. The chain is built from TRBV5-1 and TRBJ1-1, with D maybe TRBD1 (6 bases). CDR1 and CDR2 (germline): SGHRS, YFSETQ. Trimming cost V 0 bases and J 3 bases, with 9 bases left between them. The CDR3 totals 14 residues. CDR3 nucleotides: TGCGCCAGCAGCTTGGGGGGGGGCTACACTGAAGCTTTCTTT. This encodes CASSLGGGYTEAFF. The whole variable domain, remainder taken from reference TRBV5-1 and TRBJ1-1, is KAGVTQTPRYLIKTRGQQVTLSCSPISGHRSVSWYQQTPGQGLQFLFEYFSETQRNKGNFPGRFSGRQFSNSRSEMNVSTLELGDSALYLCASSLGGGYTEAFFGQGTRLTVV.

The rearrangement uses TRBV6-5 and TRBJ2-1; 8 nucleotides agree with TRBD2. The CDR3 runs 13 residues. CDR1 is MNHEY, CDR2 SVGAGI, per germline. The V segment lost 6 bases and the J segment 8 bases; nucleotides outside the gene matches: 6. CDR3 DNA: TGTGCCAGCAGACCGGGAGGGCCGTATGAGCAGTTCTTC. Its translation is CASRPGGPYEQFF.

DNA of the CDR3: TGTGCCACCAGCAGAGATGTTGGAGGGTCTTCGAACACCGGGGAGCTGTTTTTT. It codes for CATSRDVGGSSNTGELFF. This chain uses TRBV15 with TRBJ2-2; TRBD2 might be the D (6 bases). The germline V and J ends were trimmed by 0 bases and 0 bases, with 14 bases remaining between them. This CDR3 is built from 18 residues. CDR1 and CDR2 (germline): LNHNV, YYDKDF (reference sequence).

The CDR3 sequence: CASSPSEVLGYEQYF. The CDR3 nucleotides are TGCGCCAGCAGCCCTAGTGAGGTGTTGGGCTACGAGCAGTACTTC. The chain is built from TRBV4-1 and TRBJ2-7; D ambiguous. This CDR3 is built from 15 residues. V was trimmed by 4 bases and J by 3 bases, leaving 16 bases between them. CDR1 and CDR2 from the germline V gene are MGHRA and YSYEKL.